These 16 T cell receptor beta chains share one sample of origin, sequenced in a study of OX40 agonist ivuxolimab in advanced cancers. The repertoire was sequenced with immunoSEQ multiplex PCR; TCRdb's copy has only in-frame clones and lacks some. The data hold about 14,000 clones, with more than 80% observed a single time. This sample comprised CD4+ or CD8+ T cells sorted from blood, obtained in a trial of the OX40 agonist ivuxolimab. These receptors were obtained from an adult with an advanced solid tumor such as melanoma, head and neck, liver or kidney cancer.

This clone was counted a single time. The chain links TRBV12-5 to TRBJ1-2; a possible D gene is TRBD1 (5 bases). Trimming took off 6 bases at V and 8 bases at J, with 16 bases between the two ends. The CDR3 length is 13 residues. In germline, CDR1 is LGHNT, CDR2 FRNRAP. CDR3 sequence (DNA): TGTGCTAGTGGCTATACCGGGACTACCGGCTACACCTTC. Protein: CASGYTGTTGYTF.

V is TRBV19 and J is TRBJ2-1; 9 bases align to TRBD2. The CDR3 has 15 amino acids. In germline, CDR1 is LNHDA, CDR2 SQIVND (reference sequence). V was pared by 5 bases and J by 5 bases, with 7 bases of the junction left unmatched. The CDR3 DNA is TGTGCCAGTAGTTTCCCAGCGGGAGGCAACAATGAGCAGTTCTTC. Protein product: CASSFPAGGNNEQFF.

In its sample, this clone was seen once. The chain links TRBV6-1 to TRBJ2-5; D is unresolved. This CDR3 is built from 14 residues. Trimming removed 6 bases at V and 1 base at J, with 12 bases between. In germline, CDR1 is MNHNS, CDR2 SASEGT. In DNA, the CDR3 is TGTGCCAGCAGGATACTTGGGGTCCAAGAGACCCAGTACTTC. This encodes CASRILGVQETQYF.

This clone was recorded once. This chain links TRBV28 with TRBJ2-7; 14 nucleotides agree with TRBD2. Per the germline V gene, CDR1 is MDHEN and CDR2 is SYDVKM. V lost 5 bases to trimming and J lost 6 bases; unmatched junction nucleotides: 15. The CDR3 length is 18 residues. CDR3 sequence: CASSPRPGLAGASSEQYF. The DNA of the CDR3 is TGTGCCAGCAGTCCTCGCCCGGGACTAGCGGGAGCTAGCTCCGAGCAGTACTTC.

V and J are TRBV28 and TRBJ2-1; TRBD2 agrees at 7 bases. The CDR3 is 15 residues long. CDR1 is MDHEN and CDR2 is SYDVKM in the germline V gene. The V and J ends lost 8 bases and 0 bases, in that order; junction bases with no gene match: 7. CDR3 residues: CASSQLANSYNEQFF. In DNA form, the CDR3 reads TGTGCCAGCTCCCAACTAGCGAACTCCTACAATGAGCAGTTCTTC.

Written as DNA, the CDR3 is TGTGCCAGCAGTTTACTAGCGGGATTTACAGATACGCAGTATTTT. Encoded protein: CASSLLAGFTDTQYF. The rearrangement uses TRBV11-2 and TRBJ2-3; 10 bases map to TRBD2. Germline assignment: CDR1 SGHAT and CDR2 FQNNGV. The CDR3 sequence is 15 residues long. Trimming at V came to 6 bases and at J to 3 bases, leaving 6 bases not matched to a gene.

J is TRBJ2-2 and V is TRBV7-6; 8 bases are shared with TRBD2. Germline CDR1 and CDR2: SGHVS and FNYEAQ. V lost 2 bases, J lost 5 bases, and 7 bases stayed unmatched. The CDR3 sequence is 16 residues long. This CDR3 is CASSLSVSGITGELFF. The CDR3 bases are TGTGCCAGCAGCTTAAGCGTTAGCGGGATTACCGGGGAGCTGTTTTTT.

V gene TRBV5-5 combines with J gene TRBJ2-1; 10 bases line up with TRBD2. The CDR3 length is 15 residues. Germline V gene lookup returns CDR1 SGHKS and CDR2 YYEKEE (reference sequence). The ends lost 4 bases at V and 6 bases at J; junction bases unmatched: 7. This CDR3 is CASSPGLAPLNEQFF. The CDR3 DNA reads TGTGCCAGCAGCCCGGGACTAGCGCCCCTCAATGAGCAGTTCTTC.

The J gene is TRBJ2-7, the V gene TRBV29-1; TRBD1 aligns across 10 bases. Germline V CDR1 and CDR2: SQVTM, ANQGSEA. V dropped 2 bases and J dropped 3; count of bases not matched to a gene: 4. The CDR3 is 14 amino acids. The CDR3 DNA is TGCAGCGTTGAATTCCGGGACAGGGGCTACGAGCAGTACTTC. The encoded protein is CSVEFRDRGYEQYF.

The V call is TRBV14, the J call TRBJ1-2; no firm D call. Trimming cost V 1 base and J 4 bases, with 7 bases left between them. CDR3 size: 13 residues. Germline CDR1 is SGHDN and CDR2 is FVKESK. The CDR3 sequence: CASSQGTTYGYTF. DNA of the CDR3: TGTGCCAGCAGCCAAGGGACCACCTATGGCTACACCTTC.

This chain uses TRBV27 with TRBJ1-1; a weak D match, TRBD1 (6 bases). Germline-derived CDR1 and CDR2 are MNHEY and SMNVEV (reference sequence). Trimming removed 5 bases from V and 4 bases from J, with 14 bases in between. There are 14 residues in the CDR3. CDR3 nucleotides: TGTGCCAGCAGTAGTACAGGGTTTGGCACTGAAGCTTTCTTT. The encoded protein is CASSSTGFGTEAFF.

The rearrangement joins TRBV2 to TRBJ2-3; possibly TRBD1 for D (5 bases). The CDR3 length is 13 residues. Between the trimmed V and J ends, which lost 8 bases and 4 bases, there was a span of 13 bases. Looked up from germline, CDR1 is SNHLY and CDR2 is FYNNEI. The DNA of the CDR3 is TGTGCCAGCGAGGACACCGTGGCAGATACGCAGTATTTT. It is translated as CASEDTVADTQYF.

The chain is built from TRBV27 and TRBJ2-7, with D perhaps TRBD1 or TRBD2 (6 bases each). The CDR3 contains 17 residues. Germline V gene data show CDR1 as MNHEY and CDR2 as SMNVEV (reference sequence). V lost 4 bases and J 4 bases, leaving 23 bases between the germline ends. CDR3 bases: TGTGCCAGCAGTTCCTTCTGGGGGGCCGGGAACTTATACGAGCAGTACTTC. This gives the protein CASSSFWGAGNLYEQYF.

This chain joins TRBV7-8 and TRBJ2-7; TRBD2 matches 10 bases. The germline CDR1 and CDR2 sequences are SGHVS and FQNEAQ. The CDR3 extends over 15 amino acids. The V gene end was trimmed by 1 base and the J gene end by 2 bases; junction bases not matched to a gene: 2. As DNA, the CDR3 is TGTGCCAGCAGCTTAGGGCTAGCGGGGGCCTACGAGCAGTACTTC. It yields the protein CASSLGLAGAYEQYF.

The genes are TRBV5-4 and TRBJ2-7; D possibly corresponds to TRBD1 (6 bases). The CDR3 sequence is 14 residues long. V was trimmed by 4 bases and J by 3 bases, leaving 14 bases between them. Germline lookup yields CDR1 SGHNT and CDR2 YYREEE (reference sequence). CDR3 residues: CASSPRQESYEQYF. CDR3 bases: TGTGCCAGCAGCCCCCGACAGGAAAGCTACGAGCAGTACTTC.

The chain couples TRBV11-2 to TRBJ2-1; possible D gene TRBD2, 5 bases. V lost 3 bases and J lost 2, with 14 bases in between. Germline CDR1 and CDR2: SGHAT and FQNNGV. The CDR3 is 16 amino acids. CDR3 DNA sequence: TGTGCCAGCAGCTTCCCCGGGGAGCGCCCCTACAATGAGCAGTTCTTC. This gives the protein CASSFPGERPYNEQFF.